This T cell receptor (beta chain) came from a study of neurological immune-mediated disorders. Study-level background: The multiple sclerosis group of roughly 35 included around 30 relapsing-remitting and 3 secondary progressive patients. Study observations and caveats: Phylogenetic grouping put 18 of 34 multiple sclerosis patients' repertoires into one related-CDR3 cluster, a possible signature.

About this clonotype: Antigen specificity is unknown.

From germline, CDR1 is SGHRS and CDR2 YFSETQ. There are 14 residues in the CDR3. With V trimmed by 3 bases and J by 4 bases, 7 bases remained unmatched. Synthesis of cDNA was carried out by template-switch 5'RACE. The reaction used 10-nucleotide random UMIs. Every sequencing run generated in excess of 170 million TCR-beta sequences. These sequences covered 15-18 subjects. Each CDR3 protein is one row after TCRdb ran MiXCR on the 5' RACE reads. The table shows more than 45,000 distinct CDR3 sequences, with around 4.2% occurring only once. This receptor was taken from a man aged 45-60 years with multiple sclerosis. The chain uses TRBV5-1 and TRBJ2-7; 7 bases agree with TRBD1. Sequenced material: PBMCs. CDR3 in amino acids: CASSSRQGWYEQYF. In nucleotides, the CDR3 is TGCGCCAGCAGCTCAAGACAGGGTTGGTACGAGCAGTACTTC.